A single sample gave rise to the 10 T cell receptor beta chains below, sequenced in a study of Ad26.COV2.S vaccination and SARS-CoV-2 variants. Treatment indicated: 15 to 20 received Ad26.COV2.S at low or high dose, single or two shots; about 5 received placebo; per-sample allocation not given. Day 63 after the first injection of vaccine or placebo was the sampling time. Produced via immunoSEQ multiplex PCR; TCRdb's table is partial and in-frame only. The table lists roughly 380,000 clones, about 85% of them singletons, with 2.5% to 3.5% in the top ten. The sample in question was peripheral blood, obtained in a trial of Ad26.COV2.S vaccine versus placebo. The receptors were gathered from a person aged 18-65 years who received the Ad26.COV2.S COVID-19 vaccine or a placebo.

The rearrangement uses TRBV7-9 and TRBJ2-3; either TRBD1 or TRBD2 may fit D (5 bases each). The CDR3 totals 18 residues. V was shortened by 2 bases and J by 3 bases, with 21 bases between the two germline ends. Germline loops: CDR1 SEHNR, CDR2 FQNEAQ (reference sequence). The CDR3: CASSLSFALGTGTDTQYF. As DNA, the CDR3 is TGTGCCAGCAGCTTATCTTTCGCGTTAGGGACCGGAACAGATACGCAGTATTTT.

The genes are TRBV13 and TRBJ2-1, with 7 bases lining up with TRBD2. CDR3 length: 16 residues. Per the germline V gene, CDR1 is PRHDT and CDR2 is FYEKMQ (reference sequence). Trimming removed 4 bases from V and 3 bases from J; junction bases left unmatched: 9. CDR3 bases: TGTGCCAGCAGCTCTACCCCTAGCGGACTCTACAATGAGCAGTTCTTC. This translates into CASSSTPSGLYNEQFF.

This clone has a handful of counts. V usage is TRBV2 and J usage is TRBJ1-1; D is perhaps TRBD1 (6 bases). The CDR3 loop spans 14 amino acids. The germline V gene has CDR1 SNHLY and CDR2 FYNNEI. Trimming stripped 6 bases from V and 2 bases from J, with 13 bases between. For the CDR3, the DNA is TGTGCCAGCAGCCCGGGGGGCGACAACACTGAAGCTTTCTTT. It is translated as CASSPGGDNTEAFF. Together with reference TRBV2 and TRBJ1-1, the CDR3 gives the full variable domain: EPEVTQTPSHQVTQMGQEVILRCVPISNHLYFYWYRQILGQKVEFLVSFYNNEISEKSEIFDDQFSVERPDGSNFTLKIRSTKLEDSAMYFCASSPGGDNTEAFFGQGTRLTVV.

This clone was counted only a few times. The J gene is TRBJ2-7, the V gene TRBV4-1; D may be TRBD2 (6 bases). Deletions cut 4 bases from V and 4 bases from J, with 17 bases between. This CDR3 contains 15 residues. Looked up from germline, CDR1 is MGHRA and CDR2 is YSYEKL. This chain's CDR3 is CASSRQGRTGYEQYF. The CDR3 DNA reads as TGCGCCAGCAGCCGACAAGGGAGGACGGGTTACGAGCAGTACTTC.

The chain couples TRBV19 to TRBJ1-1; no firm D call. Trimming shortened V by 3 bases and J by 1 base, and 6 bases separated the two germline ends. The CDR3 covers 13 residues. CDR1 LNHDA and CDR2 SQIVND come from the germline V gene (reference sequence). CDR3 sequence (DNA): TGTGCCAGTAGTATTCTCCCGAACACTGAAGCTTTCTTT. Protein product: CASSILPNTEAFF.

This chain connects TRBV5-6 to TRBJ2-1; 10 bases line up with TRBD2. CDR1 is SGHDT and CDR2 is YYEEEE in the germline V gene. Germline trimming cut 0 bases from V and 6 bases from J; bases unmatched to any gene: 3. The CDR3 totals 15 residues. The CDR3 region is CASSLEGLAINEQFF. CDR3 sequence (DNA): TGTGCCAGCAGCTTGGAGGGACTAGCGATCAATGAGCAGTTCTTC.

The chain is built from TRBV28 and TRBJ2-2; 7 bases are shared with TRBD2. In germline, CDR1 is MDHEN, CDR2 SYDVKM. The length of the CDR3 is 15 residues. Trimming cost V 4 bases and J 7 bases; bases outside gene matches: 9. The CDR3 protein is CASSWTRYLGGELFF. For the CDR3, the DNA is TGTGCCAGCAGTTGGACTAGGTATCTGGGCGGGGAGCTGTTTTTT.

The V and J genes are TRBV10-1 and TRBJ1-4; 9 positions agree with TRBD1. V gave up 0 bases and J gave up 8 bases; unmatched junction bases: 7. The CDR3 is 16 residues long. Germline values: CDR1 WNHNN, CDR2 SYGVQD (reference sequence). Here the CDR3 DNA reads TGCGCCAGCAGTGAGTCGGGGACCGGGACAGGGGAAAAACTGTTTTTT. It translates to CASSESGTGTGEKLFF.

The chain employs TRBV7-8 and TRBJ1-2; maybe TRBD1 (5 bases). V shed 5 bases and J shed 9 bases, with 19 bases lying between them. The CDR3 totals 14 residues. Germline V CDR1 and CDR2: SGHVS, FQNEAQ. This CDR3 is CASSLTGGGFSYTF. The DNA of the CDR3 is TGTGCCAGCAGCCTGACGGGGGGTGGATTTAGCTACACCTTC.

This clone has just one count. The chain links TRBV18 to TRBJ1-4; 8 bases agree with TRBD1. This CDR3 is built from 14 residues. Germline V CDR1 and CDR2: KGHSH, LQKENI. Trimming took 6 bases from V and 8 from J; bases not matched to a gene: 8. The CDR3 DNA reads TGTGCCAGCTCCGCAGGGGGCGCGGGCGAAAAACTGTTTTTT. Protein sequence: CASSAGGAGEKLFF.